A selection of T cell receptor beta chains follows, all from one sample in a study of neurological immune-mediated disorders. TCRdb reprocessed the 5' RACE reads via MiXCR and lists one record per CDR3 protein. The table includes 60,000 to 90,000 distinct CDR3 sequences, roughly a tenth detected once. The specimen sequenced was PBMCs. These receptors came from a man under 40 in good health. The conserved cysteine and the conserved F or W are not part of the CDR3 here.

J gene: TRBJ2-5; V gene: TRBV5-4; CDR3 protein: ASSLWTSQETQY
J gene: TRBJ2-5; V gene: TRBV15; CDR3 protein: ATSRTTQETQY
J gene: TRBJ1-1; V gene: TRBV28; CDR3 protein: ASSLSGGRYTEAF
J gene: TRBJ2-2; V gene: TRBV28; CDR3 protein: ASTWSGELF
J gene: TRBJ2-7; V gene: TRBV27; CDR3 protein: ASSSLAGGDYEQY
J gene: TRBJ2-3; V gene: TRBV7-9; CDR3 protein: ASSETTDTQY
J gene: TRBJ2-1; V gene: TRBV5-5; CDR3 protein: ASSFRSGLAIFNEQF
J gene: TRBJ2-2; V gene: TRBV4-1; CDR3 protein: ASSPAETGSGELF
J gene: TRBJ2-7; V gene: TRBV29-1; CDR3 protein: SVEGPNYEQY
J gene: TRBJ2-3; V gene: TRBV6-2/TRBV6-3; CDR3 protein: ASTTSGPDTQY
J gene: TRBJ1-5; V gene: TRBV27; CDR3 protein: ASSLMAYQPQH
J gene: TRBJ2-7; V gene: TRBV28; CDR3 protein: ASRPSFGEQY
J gene: TRBJ2-3; V gene: TRBV29-1; CDR3 protein: SLARTTDTQY
J gene: TRBJ2-1; V gene: TRBV6-1; CDR3 protein: ASSVGQVMAYNEQF
J gene: TRBJ2-7; V gene: TRBV2; CDR3 protein: ASSEETSFGEQY
J gene: TRBJ2-7; V gene: TRBV5-1; CDR3 protein: ASSYRPSGEQY
J gene: TRBJ2-1; V gene: TRBV5-1; CDR3 protein: ASSWAVGHPEQF